The clone carrying this TCR beta chain appeared many times. Its specificity is unknown. The data derive from a study of molecular identifiers for immune sequencing clone quantification. Points from the study as a whole: The share of molecules held by clones above 20 RNA copies was over 98% in effector cells and under 1% in naive cells. Detectable among roughly 920,000 naive cells, according to reports, was Jurkat TCR RNA spiked in from one cell.

TCRdb reprocessed the PCR reads via MiXCR and lists one record per CDR3 protein. The sample lists more than 50,000 distinct CDR3 sequences; around 20% were seen once. The clonotype comes from a human donor in good health. Some libraries in this study had Jurkat cell RNA spiked in. Sample: naive CD8+ T cells from blood, with Jurkat cell RNA spiked in. Subset of the sample: FACS-sorted CD8+CD4-CCR7+CD45RA+ naive T cells.

This CDR3 is CASSSPYNGYTF. DNA for the CDR3: TGTGCCAGCAGCTCGCCCTATAATGGCTACACCTTC. The genes are TRBV5-4 and TRBJ1-2; D uncertain. Trimming cost V 3 bases and J 6 bases, with 9 bases left between them. This CDR3 has 12 amino acids. Germline loops: CDR1 SGHNT, CDR2 YYREEE (reference sequence).